Here is one T cell receptor (beta chain) with its context. This entry is derived from a study of radiation and T cells in renal cell carcinoma. Clones were sequenced by immunoSEQ multiplex PCR, and TCRdb holds only the in-frame ones, with some missing. The sample carries some 130,000 clones, about 81% recorded once. Regarding time point: blood 2 weeks post-SBRT. Treatment given: 15 Gy SBRT to primary tumor, nephrectomy 4 weeks later. With V trimmed by 7 bases and J by 3 bases, 10 bases remained unmatched. Per germline, CDR1 SGHTA and CDR2 FQGNSA. The CDR3 spans 15 residues. This sequence was found in a woman aged 60-70 years with renal cell carcinoma. The chain combines TRBV7-2 with TRBJ2-7; 9 nucleotides align to TRBD2. Source: blood, taken from a patient whose treatment included radiotherapy and nephrectomy. CDR3 nucleotide sequence: TGTGCCAGCACCCGAGGGAGCGGGGGGTTCTACGAGCAGTACTTC. Protein: CASTRGSGGFYEQYF.